These T cell receptor beta chains were read from a single sample in a study of blood T cell repertoires in COVID-19. The protocol was immunoSEQ multiplex PCR, while the TCRdb copy is restricted to in-frame clones and leaves out a portion. The sample shows approximately 390,000 clones, about 90% of them seen only once. Sequenced: peripheral blood. All receptors come from a man younger than 35 with active or convalescent COVID-19. Each CDR3 is given with its conserved first and last residue. Fields, in order: clone size, V gene, D gene, J gene, CDR3 protein, CDR3 DNA. The D gene is left open where the match is weak. Size is stated for part of the rows, as once, few or many counts, or as a class when the clone is expanded.

abundance: -
v_gene: TRBV19
d_gene: -
j_gene: TRBJ1-2
CDR3aa: CASSITNRVGGYTF
CDR3nt: TGTGCCAGTAGTATCACGAACCGGGTTGGTGGCTACACCTTC

abundance: -
v_gene: TRBV3-1/TRBV3-2
d_gene: -
j_gene: TRBJ2-1
CDR3aa: CASSRGAYNEQFF
CDR3nt: TGTGCCAGCAGCCGCGGGGCGTACAATGAGCAGTTCTTC

abundance: -
v_gene: TRBV9
d_gene: TRBD2
j_gene: TRBJ2-5
CDR3aa: CASSVGLAGGETQYF
CDR3nt: TGTGCCAGCAGCGTAGGCCTAGCGGGGGGGGAGACCCAGTACTTC

abundance: once
v_gene: TRBV12-3/TRBV12-4
d_gene: -
j_gene: TRBJ1-2
CDR3aa: CASSHRAYGYTF
CDR3nt: TGTGCCAGCAGTCACAGGGCCTATGGCTACACCTTC

abundance: -
v_gene: TRBV25-1
d_gene: TRBD1
j_gene: TRBJ1-4
CDR3aa: CASSEYQGAANEKLFF
CDR3nt: TGTGCCAGCAGTGAATATCAGGGGGCAGCTAATGAAAAACTGTTTTTT

abundance: -
v_gene: TRBV4-3
d_gene: -
j_gene: TRBJ1-5
CDR3aa: CASSQDRYQPQHF
CDR3nt: TGCGCCAGCAGCCAAGATCGGTATCAGCCCCAGCATTTT

abundance: once
v_gene: TRBV27
d_gene: TRBD1
j_gene: TRBJ2-7
CDR3aa: CASSLVRDSSYEQYF
CDR3nt: TGTGCCAGCAGTTTAGTCCGGGACAGTTCCTACGAGCAGTACTTC

abundance: once
v_gene: TRBV28
d_gene: -
j_gene: TRBJ2-1
CDR3aa: CASVRGDYNEQFF
CDR3nt: TGTGCCAGCGTTCGGGGAGACTACAATGAGCAGTTCTTC

abundance: few
v_gene: TRBV24-1
d_gene: TRBD1
j_gene: TRBJ1-5
CDR3aa: CATSDRQGIVDQPQHF
CDR3nt: TGTGCCACCAGTGATAGACAGGGGATTGTCGATCAGCCCCAGCATTTT

abundance: few
v_gene: TRBV4-1
d_gene: TRBD1
j_gene: TRBJ1-6
CDR3aa: CASSQETGTYNSPLHF
CDR3nt: TGCGCCAGCAGCCAAGAGACAGGGACATATAATTCACCCCTCCACTTT

abundance: -
v_gene: TRBV6-1
d_gene: -
j_gene: TRBJ1-2
CDR3aa: CASSEGHSYGYTF
CDR3nt: TGTGCCAGCAGTGAAGGACATTCCTATGGCTACACCTTC

abundance: -
v_gene: TRBV15
d_gene: -
j_gene: TRBJ2-5
CDR3aa: CATSRPGTRETQYF
CDR3nt: TGTGCCACCAGCAGACCAGGGACAAGAGAGACCCAGTACTTC

abundance: -
v_gene: TRBV10-3
d_gene: TRBD1
j_gene: TRBJ1-4
CDR3aa: CAISGTGALTNEKLFF
CDR3nt: TGTGCCATCAGTGGAACAGGGGCGCTGACTAATGAAAAACTGTTTTTT

abundance: -
v_gene: TRBV9
d_gene: -
j_gene: TRBJ1-1
CDR3aa: CASSPRPTNTEAFF
CDR3nt: TGTGCCAGCAGCCCCCGACCGACTAACACTGAAGCTTTCTTT

abundance: -
v_gene: TRBV12-3/TRBV12-4
d_gene: -
j_gene: TRBJ1-2
CDR3aa: CASTDSAFYGYTF
CDR3nt: TGTGCCAGCACCGACAGTGCATTCTATGGCTACACCTTC

abundance: -
v_gene: TRBV18
d_gene: -
j_gene: TRBJ1-2
CDR3aa: CASSLHPPLNYGYTF
CDR3nt: TGTGCCAGCTCACTCCACCCACCACTAAACTATGGCTACACCTTC

abundance: -
v_gene: TRBV7-8
d_gene: -
j_gene: TRBJ1-5
CDR3aa: CASSLAGPGGPQHF
CDR3nt: TGTGCCAGCAGCTTAGCCGGCCCCGGGGGGCCCCAGCATTTT

abundance: -
v_gene: TRBV13
d_gene: -
j_gene: TRBJ2-4
CDR3aa: CASSLRETAKNIQYF
CDR3nt: TGTGCCAGCAGCTTGCGGGAAACCGCCAAAAACATTCAGTACTTC

abundance: -
v_gene: TRBV7-9
d_gene: TRBD2
j_gene: TRBJ2-3
CDR3aa: CASSSGLAGHTDTQYF
CDR3nt: TGTGCCAGCAGCTCCGGACTAGCGGGGCATACAGATACGCAGTATTTT

abundance: -
v_gene: TRBV27
d_gene: TRBD2
j_gene: TRBJ2-1
CDR3aa: CASSLSGLAIGEQFF
CDR3nt: TGTGCCAGCAGTTTATCGGGACTAGCGATCGGTGAGCAGTTCTTC

abundance: few
v_gene: TRBV19
d_gene: -
j_gene: TRBJ2-7
CDR3aa: CASSTGNAYEQYF
CDR3nt: TGTGCCAGTAGCACCGGGAACGCCTACGAGCAGTACTTC

abundance: -
v_gene: TRBV11-3
d_gene: TRBD1
j_gene: TRBJ2-4
CDR3aa: CASSLTGTGSLLAKNIQYF
CDR3nt: TGTGCCAGCAGCTTAACCGGGACAGGGAGCCTTTTAGCCAAAAACATTCAGTACTTC

abundance: -
v_gene: TRBV18
d_gene: TRBD1
j_gene: TRBJ2-1
CDR3aa: CASSPETGQLRGEQFF
CDR3nt: TGTGCCAGCTCACCGGAAACGGGACAGCTACGCGGTGAGCAGTTCTTC

abundance: -
v_gene: TRBV15
d_gene: TRBD2
j_gene: TRBJ2-3
CDR3aa: CATSRQRGSSTDTQYF
CDR3nt: TGTGCCACCAGCAGACAGCGGGGCAGTAGCACAGATACGCAGTATTTT

abundance: -
v_gene: TRBV27
d_gene: TRBD2
j_gene: TRBJ2-1
CDR3aa: CASSSLASGIRRSYNEQFF
CDR3nt: TGTGCCAGCAGCTCATTGGCTAGCGGGATTAGACGCTCCTACAATGAGCAGTTCTTC

abundance: -
v_gene: TRBV10-1
d_gene: -
j_gene: TRBJ2-7
CDR3aa: CAPPGQGTSYEQYF
CDR3nt: TGCGCCCCCCCGGGACAAGGGACCTCCTACGAGCAGTACTTC

abundance: once
v_gene: TRBV28
d_gene: TRBD2
j_gene: TRBJ2-7
CDR3aa: CASSLGSGRGDEQYF
CDR3nt: TGTGCCAGCAGTTTAGGAAGCGGGAGGGGGGACGAGCAGTACTTC

abundance: once
v_gene: TRBV7-9
d_gene: TRBD1
j_gene: TRBJ1-2
CDR3aa: CASSLGQHYGYTF
CDR3nt: TGTGCCAGCAGCTTGGGACAGCACTATGGCTACACCTTC

abundance: -
v_gene: TRBV5-6
d_gene: -
j_gene: TRBJ2-7
CDR3aa: CASSLLSVEQYF
CDR3nt: TGTGCCAGCAGCTTGCTCTCGGTCGAGCAGTACTTC

abundance: -
v_gene: TRBV11-1
d_gene: -
j_gene: TRBJ2-1
CDR3aa: CASSHLAVAYNEQFF
CDR3nt: TGTGCCAGCAGCCATTTAGCGGTTGCCTACAATGAGCAGTTCTTC